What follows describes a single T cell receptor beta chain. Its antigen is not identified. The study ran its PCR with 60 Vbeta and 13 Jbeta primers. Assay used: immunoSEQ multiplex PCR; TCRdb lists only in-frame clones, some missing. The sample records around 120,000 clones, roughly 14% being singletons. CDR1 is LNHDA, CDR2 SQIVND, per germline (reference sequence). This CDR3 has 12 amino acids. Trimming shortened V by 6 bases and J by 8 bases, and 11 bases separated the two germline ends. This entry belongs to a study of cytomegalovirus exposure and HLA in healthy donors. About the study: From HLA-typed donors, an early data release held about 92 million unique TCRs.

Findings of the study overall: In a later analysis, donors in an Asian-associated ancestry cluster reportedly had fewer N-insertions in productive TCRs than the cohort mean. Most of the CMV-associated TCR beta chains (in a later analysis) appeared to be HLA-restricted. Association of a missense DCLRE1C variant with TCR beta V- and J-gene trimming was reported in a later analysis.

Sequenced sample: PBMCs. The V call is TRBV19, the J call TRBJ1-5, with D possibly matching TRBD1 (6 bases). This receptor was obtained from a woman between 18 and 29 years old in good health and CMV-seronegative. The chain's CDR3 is CASRDSMEPQHF. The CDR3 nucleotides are TGTGCCAGTAGGGACAGTATGGAGCCCCAGCATTTT.